This T cell receptor (beta chain) came from a study of shared clonotypes between healthy human individuals. With respect to this clone: With a far larger clone one base away, a read error is the likely cause.

Unsorted PBMC DNA went through sequencing on ten immunoSEQ deep assay plates. Measured with immunoSEQ multiplex PCR; TCRdb has only the in-frame clones, and not every one. Of 400,000 to 500,000 clones in the sample, roughly 85% were seen once. All donors were Caucasian adults living in Nashville, Tennessee. This CDR3 comprises 16 residues. The V segment lost 5 bases and the J segment 3 bases; nucleotides outside the gene matches: 10. The germline CDR1 and CDR2 sequences are SGHVS and FNYEAQ. The source material was PBMCs. The chain uses TRBV7-6 and TRBJ1-1; 9 bases are shared with TRBD1. The sequence derives from a woman aged 40 to 50 in good health. Some clones in this sample may be carry-over from other donors' samples. The CDR3 reads CASSRGTGITDTEAFF. The CDR3 nucleotides read TGTGCCAGCAGCCGAGGGACAGGGATTACGGACACTGAAGCTTTCTTT.